The 7 T cell receptor beta chains given below trace back to one sample, sequenced in a study of T cells in Graves' hyperthyroidism and ophthalmopathy. Researchers amplified the TCR beta CDR3 regions from RNA transcripts. A first-round RT-PCR of the TCR CDR3 used the HTBI primer set. Using its own MiXCR run on the multiplex PCR reads, TCRdb lists one record per CDR3 protein. The sample contains over 400,000 distinct CDR3 sequences, roughly 15% of which appear only once. The specimen sequenced was blood. The origin of the receptors is a man aged 18-30 years with Graves' ophthalmopathy.

Ten or more counts support this clonotype. The V gene is TRBV15, the J gene TRBJ1-5; tentatively, D is TRBD1 (6 bases). This CDR3 is built from 15 residues. Germline V lookup: CDR1 LNHNV, CDR2 YYDKDF (reference sequence). Trimming pared 3 bases from V and 2 bases from J, leaving 11 bases between. The CDR3 DNA sequence: TGTGCCACCAGCAGGCGCGGGGGCCGCAATCAGCCCCAGCATTTT. This codes for CATSRRGGRNQPQHF. Variable domain in full (rest from reference TRBV15 and TRBJ1-5): DAMVIQNPRYQVTQFGKPVTLSCSQTLNHNVMYWYQQKSSQAPKLLFHYYDKDFNNEADTPDNFQSRRPNTSFCFLDIRSPGLGDTAMYLCATSRRGGRNQPQHFGDGTRLSIL.

With respect to this clonotype: This could be a read error, since a much larger clone is one nucleotide away. The chain joins TRBV6-1 to TRBJ2-1; 12 bases are a match to TRBD1. The ends lost 5 bases at V and 12 bases at J; junction bases unmatched: 8. Germline V CDR1 and CDR2: MNHNS, SASEGT. This CDR3 has 14 amino acids. In DNA form, the CDR3 reads TGTGCCAGCAGTCCCGGGACAGGGGGCTATGGGCAGTTCTTC. Residues: CASSPGTGGYGQFF.

This clonotype appeared a few times. The rearrangement joins TRBV15 to TRBJ2-2, with D perhaps TRBD1 or TRBD2 (6 bases each). Germline CDR1 and CDR2: LNHNV and YYDKDF (reference sequence). With 6 bases removed from V and 4 bases from J, the gap between germline ends came to 15 bases. The CDR3 is 15 amino acids. CDR3 nucleotide sequence: TGTGCCACCAGTCCTAGGGGGGCCGGCACCGGGGAGCTGTTTTTT. Translating it yields CATSPRGAGTGELFF.

This clonotype turned up a few times. The chain employs TRBV5-1 and TRBJ1-1; a possible D gene is TRBD1 (6 bases). CDR1 is SGHRS and CDR2 is YFSETQ in the germline V gene. The CDR3 extends over 16 amino acids. The V end was cut by 0 bases, the J end by 0 bases, with 12 bases between. The DNA for the CDR3 is TGCGCCAGCAGCTTGGCACAGGGAGAGTTGAACACTGAAGCTTTCTTT. It codes for CASSLAQGELNTEAFF.

The genes are TRBV12-3 or TRBV12-4 and TRBJ1-2, with D possibly TRBD1 on 5 matching bases. V was cut by 6 bases and J by 4 bases, with 12 bases left in between. CDR3 size: 13 residues. The DNA for the CDR3 is TGTGCCAGCAGCCAGGACATCCCCTATGGCTACACCTTC. Translating it yields CASSQDIPYGYTF.

This clonotype was seen ten or more times. J is TRBJ2-1 and V is TRBV7-9; D uncertain. CDR3 length: 15 amino acids. CDR1 and CDR2 (germline): SEHNR, FQNEAQ (reference sequence). V lost 3 bases and J lost 0, with 9 bases in between. CDR3 loop: CASSLLGSSYNEQFF. The CDR3 DNA is TGTGCCAGCAGCTTGTTGGGAAGCTCCTACAATGAGCAGTTCTTC. The full variable domain, completed using reference TRBV7-9 and TRBJ2-1, is DTGVSQNPRHKITKRGQNVTFRCDPISEHNRLYWYRQTLGQGPEFLTYFQNEAQLEKSRLLSDRFSAERPKGSFSTLEIQRTEQGDSAMYLCASSLLGSSYNEQFFGPGTRLTVL.

This clonotype was recorded a few times. This sequence joins TRBV5-1 and TRBJ2-7; D unclear. Germline CDR1 is SGHRS and CDR2 is YFSETQ. Trimming cost V 4 bases and J 1 base, with 12 bases left between them. The CDR3 has 14 amino acids. For the CDR3, the DNA is TGCGCCAGCAGCGCACCGGGTTATTCCTACGAGCAGTACTTC. Amino acid sequence: CASSAPGYSYEQYF. Complete variable domain (other parts from reference TRBV5-1 and TRBJ2-7): KAGVTQTPRYLIKTRGQQVTLSCSPISGHRSVSWYQQTPGQGLQFLFEYFSETQRNKGNFPGRFSGRQFSNSRSEMNVSTLELGDSALYLCASSAPGYSYEQYFGPGTRLTVT.